Each of the 26 T cell receptor beta chains below was sequenced from the same sample in a study of vaccination effects on CD4 cells after COVID-19. Antigens for these TCRs are unknown. Before any sequencing was done, the ViraFEST assay used viral peptide pools to expand antigen-specific CD4+ T cells. A roughly ten-day culture period preceded the isolation of CD4+ T cells. From March to December 2020, the person had a SARS-CoV-2 infection that was confirmed by PCR. The vaccine given was either BNT162b2 or mRNA-1273, in two doses. Some clones are missing from TCRdb's copy, which holds only in-frame ones; the method was immunoSEQ multiplex PCR. The repertoire holds some 15,000 clones, 60% to 85% seen once, with under 30% in the top ten. The starting material was CD4+ T cells from PBMCs cultured with HCoV-NL63 spike peptides, obtained after COVID-19 vaccination. All receptors come from a human donor who had a prior SARS-CoV-2 infection.

The genes are TRBV27 and TRBJ2-7, with D unclear. There are 12 residues in the CDR3. The V gene's germline CDR1 is MNHEY and CDR2 SMNVEV (reference sequence). V was trimmed by 6 bases and J by 6 bases, leaving 12 bases between them. The DNA for the CDR3 is TGTGCCAGCAGACCCCGGCGCTCCGAGCAGTACTTC. It is translated as CASRPRRSEQYF.

The CDR3 reads CASSQESRGLAGVNEQFF. The CDR3, as DNA: TGTGCCAGCAGCCAAGAATCACGAGGACTAGCGGGAGTGAATGAGCAGTTCTTC. The rearrangement links TRBV4-2 to TRBJ2-1; TRBD2 aligns across 13 bases. Germline V gene lookup returns CDR1 LGHNA and CDR2 YNFKEQ. This CDR3 is built from 18 residues. J lost 7 bases, V lost 0 bases, and 9 bases had no gene match.

This clone was counted between two and nine times. V gene TRBV5-4 combines with J gene TRBJ1-2; D is unclear. Germline V gives CDR1 SGHNT, CDR2 YYREEE (reference sequence). This CDR3 is 14 amino acids long. V lost 0 bases and J lost 2, with 8 bases in between. CDR3 loop: CASSLEGGNYGYTF. CDR3 sequence (DNA): TGTGCCAGCAGCTTGGAGGGAGGGAACTATGGCTACACCTTC.

This clone was observed a few times. CDR3 DNA: TGTGCCAGCAGCTTAGACGTTTGGACAGCCTCTTACACAGATACGCAGTATTTT. Encoded protein: CASSLDVWTASYTDTQYF. The genes are TRBV7-9 and TRBJ2-3; tentative D call: TRBD1 (6 bases). Germline CDR1 is SEHNR and CDR2 is FQNEAQ (reference sequence). V lost 1 base to trimming and J lost 2 bases, with 19 bases between them. The CDR3 length is 18 residues.

The chain carries TRBV7-9 and TRBJ1-2; no clear D. Germline V gene lookup returns CDR1 SEHNR and CDR2 FQNEAQ (reference sequence). The CDR3 spans 13 residues. V dropped 0 bases and J dropped 4 bases, with 6 bases sitting between them. This CDR3 is CASSLAGSYGYTF. CDR3 nucleotide sequence: TGTGCCAGCAGCTTAGCGGGCAGCTATGGCTACACCTTC.

The chain has TRBV9 and TRBJ1-3; 7 nucleotides align to TRBD1. This CDR3 spans 14 amino acids. The V segment lost 0 bases and the J segment 4 bases; nucleotides outside the gene matches: 1. Per germline, CDR1 SGDLS and CDR2 YYNGEE. The CDR3 sequence is CASSVDRGGNTIYF. CDR3 nucleotides: TGTGCCAGCAGCGTAGACAGGGGAGGAAACACCATATATTTT.

This chain joins TRBV6-2 or TRBV6-3 and TRBJ2-5, with a tentative D call TRBD2 (5 bases). Deletions cut 2 bases from V and 3 bases from J, with 7 bases between. The CDR3 is 13 residues long. Per the germline V gene, CDR1 is MNHEY and CDR2 is SVGEGT. The chain's CDR3 is CASSYPGKETQYF. The CDR3 DNA sequence: TGTGCCAGCAGTTACCCCGGGAAAGAGACCCAGTACTTC.

The chain uses TRBV24-1 and TRBJ1-5; D possibly corresponds to TRBD1 (5 bases). The CDR3 spans 16 residues. V lost 3 bases to trimming and J lost 0 bases, with 11 bases between them. CDR1 and CDR2 (germline): KGHDR, SFDVKD. CDR3 residues: CATSDTQGYSNQPQHF. The CDR3 DNA follows: TGTGCCACCAGTGATACCCAGGGCTATAGCAATCAGCCCCAGCATTTT.

The chain is built from TRBV30 and TRBJ1-2; D unclear. Trimming left V 3 bases short and J 3 bases short, with 11 bases between. CDR1 is GTSNPN, CDR2 SVGIG, per germline (reference sequence). The length of the CDR3 is 13 residues. CDR3 sequence reads: CAWRTSEHYGYTF. The CDR3 region has the DNA TGTGCCTGGAGGACAAGCGAACACTATGGCTACACCTTC.

In this sample, this clone turned up once. The chain combines TRBV5-1 with TRBJ1-2; 8 nucleotides line up with TRBD1. With 4 bases clipped from V and 0 bases from J, the junction kept 11 bases outside the gene matches. The germline gives CDR1 SGHRS, CDR2 YFSETQ. This CDR3 is 17 amino acids long. The CDR3: CASSRRTGQATNYGYTF. In DNA, the CDR3 is TGCGCCAGCAGCCGTCGAACGGGACAGGCCACTAACTATGGCTACACCTTC.

The chain uses TRBV13 and TRBJ1-1, with TRBD1 matching over 9 bases. Germline trimming cut 4 bases from V and 4 bases from J; bases unmatched to any gene: 7. CDR1 and CDR2 from the germline V gene are PRHDT and FYEKMQ (reference sequence). This CDR3 comprises 15 residues. The CDR3 bases are TGTGCCAGCAGCTCGGACAGGGGAAGGGTCACTGAAGCTTTCTTT. This sequence encodes CASSSDRGRVTEAFF. The full variable domain, rest sourced from reference TRBV13 and TRBJ1-1, is AAGVIQSPRHLIKEKRETATLKCYPIPRHDTVYWYQQGPGQDPQFLISFYEKMQSDKGSIPDRFSAQQFSDYHSELNMSSLELGDSALYFCASSSDRGRVTEAFFGQGTRLTVV.

This chain connects TRBV7-9 to TRBJ2-3; 8 bases agree with TRBD2. Trimming at V came to 5 bases and at J to 4 bases, leaving 8 bases not matched to a gene. Germline loops: CDR1 SEHNR, CDR2 FQNEAQ (reference sequence). The CDR3 contains 15 residues. The CDR3 sequence: CASSPRGGRPDTQYF. CDR3 DNA: TGTGCCAGCAGCCCACGGGGGGGCCGACCAGATACGCAGTATTTT.

V and J are TRBV14 and TRBJ1-1; D is unclear. Germline values: CDR1 SGHDN, CDR2 FVKESK. V dropped 4 bases and J dropped 0 bases, with 9 bases sitting between them. The CDR3 covers 14 residues. CDR3 in DNA: TGTGCCAGCAGCCCAAGGTCCCTGAACACTGAAGCTTTCTTT. As protein: CASSPRSLNTEAFF. The full variable domain, with the rest looked up from reference TRBV14 and TRBJ1-1, is EAGVTQFPSHSVIEKGQTVTLRCDPISGHDNLYWYRRVMGKEIKFLLHFVKESKQDESGMPNNRFLAERTGGTYSTLKVQPAELEDSGVYFCASSPRSLNTEAFFGQGTRLTVV.

This clone occurred a few times. The rearrangement joins TRBV6-5 to TRBJ1-5; 7 nucleotides line up with TRBD1. The CDR3 loop spans 15 amino acids. The V segment lost 6 bases and the J segment 7 bases; nucleotides outside the gene matches: 12. Germline V gene sequence: CDR1 MNHEY, CDR2 SVGAGI. The CDR3 reads CASSTGAGGGQPQHF. CDR3 DNA: TGTGCCAGCAGCACCGGCGCAGGGGGTGGGCAGCCCCAGCATTTT.

This rearrangement joins TRBV6-5 to TRBJ1-2; 8 bases line up with TRBD1. V was pared by 6 bases and J by 4 bases, with 10 bases of the junction left unmatched. CDR3 length equals 15 residues. CDR1 is MNHEY, CDR2 SVGAGI, per germline. The DNA for the CDR3 is TGTGCCAGCAGCCTAAACCAGGGGGCTGGCTATGGCTACACCTTC. Translation: CASSLNQGAGYGYTF.

The chain links TRBV19 to TRBJ1-3; D not resolved. This CDR3 is 14 amino acids long. The V gene lost 5 bases and the J gene lost 2 bases, with 10 bases spanning the gap. Germline lookup yields CDR1 LNHDA and CDR2 SQIVND (reference sequence). The CDR3 region is CASSVRGAGNTIYF. CDR3 DNA: TGTGCCAGTAGTGTCCGGGGAGCTGGAAACACCATATATTTT.

The chain combines TRBV27 with TRBJ2-2, with 7 bases aligning to TRBD2. The V gene's germline CDR1 is MNHEY and CDR2 SMNVEV (reference sequence). The V segment lost 2 bases and the J segment 5 bases; nucleotides outside the gene matches: 8. The CDR3 extends over 16 amino acids. For the CDR3, the DNA is TGTGCCAGCAGTTTACGTAGCAGGGAGGGTACCGGGGAGCTGTTTTTT. Amino acid sequence: CASSLRSREGTGELFF.

The chain employs TRBV5-3 and TRBJ1-6; a weak D match, TRBD1 (5 bases). Being an ORF, TRBV5-3 has a function that is uncertain. This CDR3 is built from 17 residues. With 4 bases removed from V and 0 bases from J, the gap between germline ends came to 14 bases. The CDR3 sequence is CARSLGTKSSYNSPLHF. The CDR3 DNA is TGTGCCAGAAGCCTCGGGACCAAGAGCTCCTATAATTCACCCCTCCACTTT.

The chain recombines TRBV2 with TRBJ2-1; a weak D match, TRBD1 (6 bases). CDR3 length equals 12 residues. V dropped 7 bases and J dropped 15 bases, with 19 bases sitting between them. Germline CDR1 reads SNHLY; CDR2 reads FYNNEI. As DNA, the CDR3 is TGTGCCAGCACCACAACAGGGTCCCGTGCGTTCTTC. As protein: CASTTTGSRAFF.

The chain employs TRBV5-1 and TRBJ1-1; no clear D. V lost 0 bases, J lost 10 bases, and 19 bases lay in between. The germline gives CDR1 SGHRS, CDR2 YFSETQ. CDR3 length equals 15 residues. In DNA form, the CDR3 reads TGCGCCAGCAGCTTGGATTTGGTGTCGGACCAACGAGCTTTCTTT. Encoded protein: CASSLDLVSDQRAFF.

The chain is built from TRBV7-2 and TRBJ1-2; possible D gene TRBD1, 5 bases. CDR1 SGHTA and CDR2 FQGNSA come from the germline V gene. Trimming left V 0 bases short and J 7 bases short, with 12 bases between. This CDR3 comprises 14 residues. The CDR3, as DNA: TGTGCCAGCAGCTTAGCGTGGGGGGAAGGTGGCTACACCTTC. It translates to CASSLAWGEGGYTF. The full variable domain, its missing parts supplied by reference TRBV7-2 and TRBJ1-2, is GAGVSQSPSNKVTEKGKDVELRCDPISGHTALYWYRQSLGQGLEFLIYFQGNSAPDKSGLPSDRFSAERTGGSVSTLTIQRTQQEDSAVYLCASSLAWGEGGYTFGSGTRLTVV.

This chain links TRBV7-2 with TRBJ2-3; TRBD2 aligns across 7 bases. This CDR3 has 17 residues. Looked up from germline, CDR1 is SGHTA and CDR2 is FQGNSA. Trimming at V came to 5 bases and at J to 11 bases, leaving 22 bases not matched to a gene. The CDR3 loop reads CASSLRGEGLPPMWQYF. CDR3 bases: TGTGCCAGCAGCCTACGGGGGGAGGGACTACCTCCTATGTGGCAGTATTTT.

The V gene is TRBV6-5, the J gene TRBJ2-7; 7 positions match TRBD1. The CDR3 runs 14 residues. V dropped 6 bases and J dropped 4; count of bases not matched to a gene: 9. CDR1 and CDR2 from the germline V gene are MNHEY and SVGAGI. The CDR3, as DNA: TGTGCCAGCAGGCTACAGGGGTATGTGTACGAGCAGTACTTC. This encodes CASRLQGYVYEQYF.

The chain has TRBV7-9 and TRBJ2-1; the match to TRBD1 covers 7 bases. V gave up 5 bases and J gave up 7 bases; unmatched junction bases: 14. Per the germline V gene, CDR1 is SEHNR and CDR2 is FQNEAQ (reference sequence). CDR3 length equals 16 residues. CDR3 in DNA: TGTGCCAGCAGCATTCGACAGGGCTTGATCCCAAATGAGCAGTTCTTC. Its protein product is CASSIRQGLIPNEQFF.

The rearrangement uses TRBV7-3 and TRBJ2-2; 7 bases agree with TRBD2. With 5 bases clipped from V and 7 bases from J, the junction kept 10 bases outside the gene matches. CDR1 and CDR2 from the germline V gene are SGHTA and FQGTGA. There are 15 residues in the CDR3. CDR3 sequence: CASSPRDYYGGELFF. CDR3 nucleotide sequence: TGTGCCAGCAGCCCCAGGGACTATTATGGCGGGGAGCTGTTTTTT.

The chain links TRBV2 to TRBJ2-2; TRBD2 might be the D (6 bases). Germline lookup yields CDR1 SNHLY and CDR2 FYNNEI. This CDR3 has 16 residues. V was trimmed by 6 bases and J by 5 bases, leaving 19 bases between them. The CDR3 spells CASRTETYGRTGELFF. The CDR3 nucleotides are TGTGCCAGCAGAACTGAGACTTACGGGAGAACCGGGGAGCTGTTTTTT.